Listed below are T cell receptor beta chains from one sample, sequenced in a study of cytomegalovirus exposure and HLA in healthy donors. Profiling relied on immunoSEQ multiplex PCR, and the TCRdb table lists in-frame clones only, not all of them. The sample has some 65,000 clones, roughly 96% seen once; the top ten hold under 2.5%. The specimen sequenced was PBMCs. The origin of the receptors is a man aged 18-30 years in good health and CMV-seronegative. The CDR3 runs from the conserved cysteine through the conserved F or W. Fields, in order: J gene, V gene, CDR3 protein.

TRBJ1-4	TRBV2	CASRLDRRLFF
TRBJ1-6	TRBV2	CASIRDSSSYNSPLHF
TRBJ2-7	TRBV5-5	CASSWTLKTGRHEQYF
TRBJ1-2	TRBV27	CASRSFYGYTF
TRBJ2-5	TRBV4-1	CASSQDGTGPQETQYF
TRBJ1-2	TRBV5-8	CASSPRTGNANYGYTF
TRBJ1-6	TRBV5-3	CARSKAGGNSPLHF
TRBJ1-1	TRBV30	CAWSGQGNTEAFF
TRBJ1-5	TRBV10-1	CASSESCQTGSGQPQHF
TRBJ1-6	TRBV6-6	CASNPRQGVSSPLHF
TRBJ1-1	TRBV2	CASSAQNTEAFF
TRBJ1-1	TRBV7-8	CASSLREQTNTEAFF
TRBJ1-2	TRBV10-1	CAIPTGNSGYTF
TRBJ1-1	TRBV28	CASSFPAGEAFF
TRBJ2-7	TRBV7-8	CASSLTTGEEEQYF
TRBJ1-5	TRBV5-8	CASSLRTGSNQPQHF
TRBJ1-5	TRBV6-5	CASSQGYGNQPQHF
TRBJ1-1	TRBV5-4	CASSPQPGRDTEAFF
TRBJ1-1	TRBV11-3	CASSLAAGRVNTEAFF
TRBJ2-7	TRBV6-5	CASSYSGGLATYEQYF
TRBJ1-3	TRBV28	CASSTQGATGNTIYF
TRBJ2-3	TRBV19	CASRGGLAGTDTQYF
TRBJ2-1	TRBV7-9	CASNPSGSSYNEQFF
TRBJ1-1	TRBV5-1	CASSLKGDTEAFF
TRBJ2-5	TRBV29-1	CSVEGGLAGAEEETQYF
TRBJ1-1	TRBV14	CASSQQTGGRNTEAFF
TRBJ2-3	TRBV12-5	CASGNTGTSGLSSTDTQYF
TRBJ1-3	TRBV18	CASSATDSGNTIYF
TRBJ2-1	TRBV5-4	CASSLLLASGSGWDEQFF
TRBJ1-3	TRBV11-2	CASAPGSPGNTIYF
TRBJ2-7	TRBV7-8	CASSSKAGGPLYEQYF
TRBJ2-3	TRBV5-1	CASSLEQADTQYF
TRBJ2-2	TRBV2	CASSEGGWTRNTGELFF
TRBJ2-7	TRBV29-1	CSVEQGNYEQYF
TRBJ2-1	TRBV13	CASSSAGTGSHNEQFF
TRBJ1-1	TRBV11-2	CASSGPTGGGDTEAFF
TRBJ1-2	TRBV29-1	CSVVQEYGYTF
TRBJ2-1	TRBV5-1	CASSLGGSGSYNEQFF
TRBJ2-2	TRBV19	CASSILVPRDLNTGELFF
TRBJ2-7	TRBV28	CASSSGTSGYEQYF
TRBJ1-3	TRBV7-6	CASSHQGLSGNTIYF
TRBJ2-7	TRBV27	CASSLVIGTGFYEQYF
.	TRBV7-8	CASSFEAGVETQYF
TRBJ1-1	TRBV27	CASRGQGATEAFF
TRBJ1-6	TRBV10-3	CATSRDRDGNSPLHF
TRBJ1-5	TRBV19	CASSIGAQPQHF
TRBJ2-7	TRBV15	CATSREKRTGSFYEQYF
TRBJ1-1	TRBV4-1	CASSHRVETEAFF
TRBJ1-1	TRBV19	CASSRDRLNTEAFF
TRBJ2-1	TRBV5-4	CASSRQTGGGYNEQFF
TRBJ1-1	TRBV10-3	CAISETGGSEAFF
TRBJ2-1	TRBV6-6	CASSLDRGAYNEQFF